This T cell receptor beta chain was identified during a study of blood T cells in healthy people across ages. The authors ran a second PCR of roughly 6 to 12 cycles using a sample-barcoded 5' primer and a J-beta primer mix. TCRdb reprocessed the 5' RACE reads via MiXCR and lists one record per CDR3 protein. The table has approximately 2,000,000 distinct CDR3 sequences, approximately 40% seen once; the top ten hold 23%. CDR1 SGHRS and CDR2 YFSETQ come from the germline V gene. This CDR3 has 14 amino acids. Worth noting for this clonotype: What it recognizes is unknown. An end of the junction does not agree with germline; a read error may underlie this.

The sample providers were healthy Caucasian people from Russia, aged about 6 to 95. The study, taken as a whole, reports: Relative to aged donors, long-lived donors carried more naive CD4+ cells and displayed higher diversity.

The sequence was obtained from a human donor in good health. The chain employs TRBV5-1 and TRBJ1-2; TRBD1 matches at 7 bases. The specimen sequenced was blood. The DNA for the CDR3 is TGCGTCAGCAGTCCTAGCGGGACAGCCACCTTCTACACCTTC. It translates to CVSSPSGTATFYTF.